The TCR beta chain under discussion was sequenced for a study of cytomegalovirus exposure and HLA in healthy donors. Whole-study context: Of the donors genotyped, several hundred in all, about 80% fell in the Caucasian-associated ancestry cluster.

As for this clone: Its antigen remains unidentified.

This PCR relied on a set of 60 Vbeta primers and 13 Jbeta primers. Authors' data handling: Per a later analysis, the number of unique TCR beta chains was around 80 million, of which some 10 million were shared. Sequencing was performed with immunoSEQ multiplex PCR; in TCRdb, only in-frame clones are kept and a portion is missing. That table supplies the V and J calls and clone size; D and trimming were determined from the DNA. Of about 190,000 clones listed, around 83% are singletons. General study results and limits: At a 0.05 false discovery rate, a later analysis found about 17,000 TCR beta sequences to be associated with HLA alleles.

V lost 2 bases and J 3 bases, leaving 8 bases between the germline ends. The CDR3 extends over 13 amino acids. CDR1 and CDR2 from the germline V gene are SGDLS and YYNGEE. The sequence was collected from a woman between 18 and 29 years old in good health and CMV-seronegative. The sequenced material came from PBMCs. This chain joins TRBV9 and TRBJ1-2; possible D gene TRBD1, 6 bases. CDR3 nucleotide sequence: TGTGCCAGCAGCGTGAGACAGGACTATGGCTACACCTTC. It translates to CASSVRQDYGYTF.